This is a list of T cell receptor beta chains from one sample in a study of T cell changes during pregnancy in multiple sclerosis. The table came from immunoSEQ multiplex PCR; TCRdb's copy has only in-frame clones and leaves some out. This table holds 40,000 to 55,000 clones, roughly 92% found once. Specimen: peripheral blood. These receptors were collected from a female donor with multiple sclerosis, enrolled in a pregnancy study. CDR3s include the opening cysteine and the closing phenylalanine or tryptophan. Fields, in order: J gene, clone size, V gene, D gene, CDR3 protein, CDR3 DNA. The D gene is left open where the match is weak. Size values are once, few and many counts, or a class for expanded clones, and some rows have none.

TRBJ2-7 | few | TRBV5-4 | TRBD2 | CASSLAASGRYEQYF | TGTGCCAGCAGCTTGGCCGCTAGCGGGAGGTACGAGCAGTACTTC
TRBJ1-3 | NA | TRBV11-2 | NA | CASSDLGVGNTIYF | TGTGCCAGCAGCGACTTGGGGGTTGGAAACACCATATATTTT
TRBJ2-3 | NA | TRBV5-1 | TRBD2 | CASQGLAGGTDTQYF | TGCGCCAGCCAGGGACTAGCGGGAGGAACAGATACGCAGTATTTT
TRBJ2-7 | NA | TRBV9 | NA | CASSVGSRDYEQYF | TGTGCCAGCAGCGTAGGTTCCAGGGATTACGAGCAGTACTTC
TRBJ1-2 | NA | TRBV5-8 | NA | CASSLSWGNYGYTF | TGTGCCAGCAGCTTATCGTGGGGAAACTATGGCTACACCTTC
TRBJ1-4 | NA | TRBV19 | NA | CASSPRRDEKLFF | TGTGCCAGTAGTCCTAGGAGGGATGAAAAACTGTTTTTT
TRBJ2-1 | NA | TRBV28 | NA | CASSPPGLGRRRNNEQFF | TGTGCCAGCAGTCCCCCCGGGTTGGGGCGGCGCAGGAACAATGAGCAGTTCTTC
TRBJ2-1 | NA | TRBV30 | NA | CAWSVMGEIYNEQFF | TGTGCCTGGAGTGTGATGGGGGAGATCTACAATGAGCAGTTCTTC
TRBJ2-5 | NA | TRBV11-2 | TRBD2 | CASSSGLATQETQYF | TGTGCCAGCAGCTCGGGACTAGCGACCCAAGAGACCCAGTACTTC
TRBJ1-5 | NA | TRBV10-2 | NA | CASSESVAGRQPQHF | TGCGCCAGCAGTGAGTCTGTGGCAGGGCGGCAGCCCCAGCATTTT
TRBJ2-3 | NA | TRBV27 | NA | CASSRLVASTDTQYF | TGTGCCAGCAGTCGACTAGTGGCTAGCACAGATACGCAGTATTTT
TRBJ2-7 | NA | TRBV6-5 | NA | CASSYSGRLSSYEQYF | TGTGCCAGCAGTTACTCGGGCAGGCTTAGCTCCTACGAGCAGTACTTC
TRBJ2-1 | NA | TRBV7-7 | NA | CASSSTQFNEQFF | TGTGCCAGCAGCTCAACGCAGTTCAATGAGCAGTTCTTC
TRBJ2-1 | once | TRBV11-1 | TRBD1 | CASSLVTGDNEQFF | TGTGCCAGCAGCTTAGTTACAGGGGACAATGAGCAGTTCTTC
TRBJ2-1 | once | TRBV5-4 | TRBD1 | CASSWVRPGQGSNEQFF | TGTGCCAGCAGCTGGGTCCGTCCGGGACAGGGGAGCAATGAGCAGTTCTTC
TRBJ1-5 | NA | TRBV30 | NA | CAWSGGGDQPQHF | TGTGCCTGGAGTGGAGGGGGGGATCAGCCCCAGCATTTT
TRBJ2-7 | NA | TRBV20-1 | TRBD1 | CSADRVHEQYF | TGCAGTGCTGACAGGGTGCACGAGCAGTACTTC
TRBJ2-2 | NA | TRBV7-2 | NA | CASSLLALTGNPGELFF | TGTGCCAGCAGCCTGTTGGCGTTAACAGGGAACCCCGGGGAGCTGTTTTTT
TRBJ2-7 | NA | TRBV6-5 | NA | CAISGGGGSSYEQYF | TGTGCCATCAGTGGGGGGGGCGGGAGCTCCTACGAGCAGTACTTC
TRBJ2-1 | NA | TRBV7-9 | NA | CASSLGVRRYGSYNEQFF | TGTGCCAGCAGCTTAGGTGTACGCAGATACGGCTCCTACAATGAGCAGTTCTTC
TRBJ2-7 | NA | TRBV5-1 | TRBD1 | CASSTGTGGSHEQYF | TGCGCCAGCAGCACCGGGACAGGGGGTTCCCACGAGCAGTACTTC
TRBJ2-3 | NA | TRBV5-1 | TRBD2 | CASSLLAGATDTQYF | TGCGCCAGCAGCTTACTAGCGGGGGCCACAGATACGCAGTATTTT
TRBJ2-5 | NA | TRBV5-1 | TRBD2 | CASSFTSGRETQYF | TGCGCCAGCAGCTTCACTAGCGGGAGAGAGACCCAGTACTTC
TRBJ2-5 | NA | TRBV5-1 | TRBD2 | CASSSLAGVGETQYF | TGCGCCAGCAGCTCCTTAGCGGGAGTGGGGGAGACCCAGTACTTC
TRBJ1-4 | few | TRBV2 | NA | CASSGQTNEKLFF | TGTGCCAGCAGTGGACAGACTAATGAAAAACTGTTTTTT
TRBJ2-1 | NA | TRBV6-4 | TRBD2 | CASSDSGPGTSVEQFF | TGTGCCAGCAGTGACTCTGGCCCTGGGACTAGCGTTGAGCAGTTCTTC
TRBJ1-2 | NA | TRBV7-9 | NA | CASSLGAGRSGYTF | TGTGCCAGCAGCTTAGGGGCAGGGAGGTCCGGCTACACCTTC
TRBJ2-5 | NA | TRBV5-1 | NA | CASSLGTEETQYF | TGCGCCAGCAGCTTGGGGACTGAAGAGACCCAGTACTTC
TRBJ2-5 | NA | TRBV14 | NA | CASRDAFQETQYF | TGTGCCAGCAGGGACGCCTTCCAAGAGACCCAGTACTTC
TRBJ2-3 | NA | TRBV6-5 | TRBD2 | CASRRLAGRADTQYF | TGTGCCAGCAGGAGACTAGCGGGAAGGGCAGATACGCAGTATTTT
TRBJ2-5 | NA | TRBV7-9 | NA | CASSPPKATQYF | TGTGCCAGCAGCCCGCCAAAGGCGACCCAGTACTTC
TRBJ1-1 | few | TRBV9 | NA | CASSVEAALATEAFF | TGTGCCAGCAGCGTAGAGGCAGCCCTCGCCACTGAAGCTTTCTTT
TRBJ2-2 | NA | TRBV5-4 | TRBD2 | CASSPLLLAGNTGELFF | TGTGCCAGCAGCCCCCTTCTCCTAGCGGGAAACACCGGGGAGCTGTTTTTT
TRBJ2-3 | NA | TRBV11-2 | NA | CASSLHPHGDTDTQYF | TGTGCCAGCAGCCTACACCCCCACGGAGACACAGATACGCAGTATTTT
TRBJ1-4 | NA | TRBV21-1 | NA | CASSKGLKNEKLFF | TGTGCCAGCAGCAAGGGACTTAAAAATGAAAAACTGTTTTTT
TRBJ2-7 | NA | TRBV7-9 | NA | CASSLTLSPYYEQYF | TGTGCCAGCAGCTTAACCTTATCCCCCTACTACGAGCAGTACTTC
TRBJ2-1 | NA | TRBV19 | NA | CASAPWEDEQFF | TGTGCCAGTGCCCCCTGGGAGGATGAGCAGTTCTTC
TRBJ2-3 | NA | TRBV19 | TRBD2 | CASSIGQRGGQYTQYF | TGTGCCAGTAGTATAGGCCAGCGGGGGGGACAATATACGCAGTATTTT
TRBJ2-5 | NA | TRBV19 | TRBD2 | CASSIRLAAFQETQYF | TGTGCCAGTAGTATCAGACTAGCGGCCTTCCAAGAGACCCAGTACTTC
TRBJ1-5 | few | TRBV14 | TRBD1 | CASSTTDRGVEPQHF | TGTGCCAGCAGCACCACTGACAGGGGAGTGGAGCCCCAGCATTTT
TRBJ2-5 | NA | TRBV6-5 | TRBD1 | CASSLQGAEETQYF | TGTGCCAGCAGTCTACAGGGGGCAGAGGAGACCCAGTACTTC
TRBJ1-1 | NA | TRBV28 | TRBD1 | CASSLGGQGAFTEAFF | TGTGCCAGCAGTTTGGGGGGACAGGGGGCGTTTACTGAAGCTTTCTTT
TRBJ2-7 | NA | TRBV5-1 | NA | CASSLGGFYEQYF | TGCGCCAGCAGCTTGGGTGGTTTCTACGAGCAGTACTTC
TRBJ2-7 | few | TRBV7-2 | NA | CASSLIYEQYF | TGTGCCAGCAGCCTAATCTACGAGCAGTACTTC
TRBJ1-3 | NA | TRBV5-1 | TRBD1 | CASSSTGQGNTIYF | TGCGCCAGCAGCTCTACCGGACAGGGGAACACCATATATTTT
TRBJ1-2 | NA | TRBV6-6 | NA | CASKPGEEYGYTF | TGTGCCAGCAAGCCAGGGGAAGAGTATGGCTACACCTTC
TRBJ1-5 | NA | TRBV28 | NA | CASSPYNQPQHF | TGTGCCAGCAGCCCTTACAATCAGCCCCAGCATTTT
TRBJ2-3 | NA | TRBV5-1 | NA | CASSPRTVTGDTQYF | TGCGCCAGCAGCCCACGGACCGTGACTGGAGATACGCAGTATTTT
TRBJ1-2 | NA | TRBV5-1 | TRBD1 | CASSLGDRGSYGYTF | TGCGCCAGCAGCTTGGGGGACAGGGGATCGTATGGCTACACCTTC
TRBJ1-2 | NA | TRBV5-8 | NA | CASSLPGRFGYTF | TGTGCCAGCAGCCTTCCGGGACGCTTTGGCTACACCTTC
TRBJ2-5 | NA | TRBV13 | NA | CASSPRRQETQYF | TGTGCCAGCAGCCCCCGGCGGCAAGAGACCCAGTACTTC
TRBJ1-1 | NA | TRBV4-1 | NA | CASRGGEAFF | TGCGCCAGCAGAGGGGGTGAAGCTTTCTTT
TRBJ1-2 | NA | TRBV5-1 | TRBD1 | CASRPGQLTYGYTF | TGCGCCAGCCGTCCGGGACAGCTTACTTATGGCTACACCTTC
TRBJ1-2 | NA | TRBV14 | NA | CASSQIKGRLGGYTF | TGTGCCAGCAGCCAAATTAAGGGCCGTCTCGGGGGCTACACCTTC
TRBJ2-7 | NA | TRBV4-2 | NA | CASSQLFRRSGAYEQYF | TGTGCCAGCAGCCAACTCTTCAGACGCTCCGGGGCCTACGAGCAGTACTTC
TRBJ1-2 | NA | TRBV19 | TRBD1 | CASSPGQGALGYTF | TGTGCCAGTAGTCCGGGACAGGGGGCGCTTGGCTACACCTTC
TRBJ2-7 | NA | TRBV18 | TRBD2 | CASSFSGSVGEQYF | TGTGCCAGCTCATTTAGCGGGAGCGTTGGCGAGCAGTACTTC
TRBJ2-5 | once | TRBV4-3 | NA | CASSQGFLQRQETQYF | TGCGCCAGCAGCCAAGGTTTTCTACAGAGACAAGAGACCCAGTACTTC
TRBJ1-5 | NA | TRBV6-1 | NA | CASSERGSQPQHF | TGTGCCAGCAGTGAACGAGGGTCGCAGCCCCAGCATTTT
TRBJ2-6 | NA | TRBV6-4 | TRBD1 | CASSDLGQGGSGANVLTF | TGTGCCAGCAGTGACCTTGGACAGGGTGGGTCTGGGGCCAACGTCCTGACTTTC